These T cell receptor beta chains were read from a single sample in a study of T cells in Graves' hyperthyroidism and ophthalmopathy. Each CDR3 protein is one row after TCRdb ran MiXCR on the multiplex PCR reads. The table includes over 650,000 distinct CDR3 sequences, less than 20% detected once. The sample was blood. The origin of the receptors is a young man with Graves' hyperthyroidism. Both conserved end residues are part of each CDR3. The D gene is left open where the match is weak. Clone size, where shown, is once, few, many, or a class for clones that have expanded.

j_call v_call clone_size d_call cdr3_nt cdr3_aa
TRBJ2-3 TRBV11-2 many TRBD2 TGTGCCAGCAGTCCAACTAGCGGGCAACTGGATACGCAGTATTTT CASSPTSGQLDTQYF
TRBJ1-2 TRBV6-2/TRBV6-3 many - TGTGCCAGCAGTTACTCGGAGTTTGATGGCTACACCTTC CASSYSEFDGYTF
TRBJ2-7 TRBV20-1 few TRBD2 TGCAGTGTCCCGCTGGGGACTAGAGCCCCGTACGAGCAGTACTTC CSVPLGTRAPYEQYF
TRBJ2-4 TRBV6-2/TRBV6-3 few - TGTGCCACCCTCGGGGGGACAGCCGGTAACATTCAGTACTTC CATLGGTAGNIQYF
TRBJ2-7 TRBV12-3/TRBV12-4 many TRBD2 TGTGCCAGCAGTTTAGCTGAAGTGTGGAGGGGGACTAGCGGTCCCTACGAGCAGTACTTC CASSLAEVWRGTSGPYEQYF
TRBJ1-4 TRBV20-1 few TRBD1 TGCAGTGCTAGTAGACAGGGAGCTCGCGAAAAACTGTTTTTT CSASRQGAREKLFF
TRBJ1-1 TRBV28 many - TGTGCCAGCAGTTCCGCGTCGACCTACACTGAAGCTTTCTTT CASSSASTYTEAFF
TRBJ2-7 TRBV19 few TRBD1 TGTGCCAGTAGTATCGTTGTAGACAGGGGATCGGTAGAGCAGTACTTC CASSIVVDRGSVEQYF
TRBJ2-3 TRBV12-3/TRBV12-4 many TRBD1 TGTGCCAGCAGAGCTACCGCCGGGACAGAGGGGCCCACAGATACGCAGTATTTT CASRATAGTEGPTDTQYF
TRBJ2-1 TRBV28 many TRBD2 TGTGCCAGCAGTTTTTACCCTAGCGGGGACAATGAGCAGTTCTTC CASSFYPSGDNEQFF
TRBJ1-2 TRBV7-2 - - TGTGCCAGCACCCCAGACAGGAACTATGGCTACACCTTC CASTPDRNYGYTF
TRBJ1-2 TRBV7-8 - - TGTGCCAGCAGCTTAGAGGCCCGTCCCTATGGCTACACCTTC CASSLEARPYGYTF
TRBJ1-2 TRBV29-1 - - TGCAGCGTTGATAATAACAGACACTATGGCTACACCTTC CSVDNNRHYGYTF
TRBJ1-5 TRBV28 many TRBD1 TGTGCCAGCAGAGACAGGGAGATAGGCAATCAGCCCCAGCATTTT CASRDREIGNQPQHF
TRBJ2-2 TRBV6-2/TRBV6-3 many - TGTGCCAGCTCTAGGGCCAACACCGGGGAGCTGTTTTTT CASSRANTGELFF
TRBJ2-3 TRBV9 - TRBD2 TGTGCCAGCAGCCTCTCTGGACTAGATGAGGATACGCAGTATTTT CASSLSGLDEDTQYF
TRBJ2-1 TRBV12-3/TRBV12-4 many - TGTGCCAGCAGTTTAGGGAGCGGTGAGCAGTTCTTC CASSLGSGEQFF
TRBJ2-1 TRBV12-3/TRBV12-4 many - TGTGCCAGCAGGGCCTCCAATGAGCAGTTCTTC CASRASNEQFF
TRBJ2-3 TRBV7-9 - TRBD1 TGTGCCAGCAGCTTAGGAGACAGGGGGCGATTACATACGCAGTATTTT CASSLGDRGRLHTQYF
TRBJ1-5 TRBV18 few - TGTGCCAGCTCACCAATGAGTGGACGCAATCAGCCCCAGCATTTT CASSPMSGRNQPQHF
TRBJ1-2 TRBV18 - TRBD1 TGTGCCAGCTCGCGGGACAGGGGGCGCTCGGACTATGGCTACACCTTC CASSRDRGRSDYGYTF
TRBJ2-7 TRBV12-3/TRBV12-4 many - TGTGCCAGCAGGCTCCTGACAGGTAGCCACGAGCAGTACTTC CASRLLTGSHEQYF
TRBJ2-5 TRBV30 - - TGTGCCTGGAGTGTAAGACAGAAAGAGACCCAGTACTTC CAWSVRQKETQYF
TRBJ1-2 TRBV12-3/TRBV12-4 - - TGTGCCAGCAGTTTAGTACAGAATGGCTACACCTTC CASSLVQNGYTF
TRBJ2-5 TRBV10-2 few - TGCGCCAGCAGTGAGTCGGACATCCAAGAGACCCAGTACTTC CASSESDIQETQYF
TRBJ2-5 TRBV9 - TRBD2 TGTGCCAGCAGCGTAGATGGACTAGCCAAGACCCAGTACTTC CASSVDGLAKTQYF
TRBJ2-1 TRBV12-3/TRBV12-4 few TRBD2 TGTGCCAGCAGATCTACCCCGGGACTAGCGGACTCCTACAATGAGCAGTTCTTC CASRSTPGLADSYNEQFF
TRBJ2-2 TRBV11-2 many TRBD2 TGTGCCAGCAGCGGTCCGGGACTAGCGTTCGGCGGGGAGCTGTTTTTT CASSGPGLAFGGELFF
TRBJ2-1 TRBV7-2 - TRBD2 TGTGCCAGCAGCCAACCGGGACTAGCGGGAGGTCGCAATGAGCAGTTCTTC CASSQPGLAGGRNEQFF
TRBJ1-5 TRBV29-1 - - TGCAGCGTTGAAGGGGACAATCAGCCCCAGCATTTT CSVEGDNQPQHF
TRBJ2-3 TRBV28 many TRBD2 TGTGCCAGCAGTTTGGGCCGCCGCGGACTAGCGGTGCTCACAGATACGCAGTATTTT CASSLGRRGLAVLTDTQYF
TRBJ2-5 TRBV28 - - TGTGCCAGCCATTCCCCGGGGCAGGACCGCAAGTCCCAGTACTTC CASHSPGQDRKSQYF
TRBJ2-3 TRBV7-2 - TRBD1 TGTGCCAGCAGCTTGACAGGGGGGCTCCCGGGTGATACGCAGTATTTT CASSLTGGLPGDTQYF
TRBJ2-2 TRBV5-1 many - TGCGCCAGCAGCTTGGTATCCATATCGAACACCGGGGAGCTGTTTTTT CASSLVSISNTGELFF
TRBJ2-7 TRBV20-1 - - TGCAGTGCTAGGGTACTAGCCCGTGGCGAGCAGTACTTC CSARVLARGEQYF
TRBJ2-2 TRBV9 - - TGTGCCAGCAGCCCCAAGGCTTTCACCGGGGAGCTGTTTTTT CASSPKAFTGELFF
TRBJ1-2 TRBV29-1 - TRBD1 TGCAGCGTGGGGACAGGAAGAAACTATGGCTACACCTTC CSVGTGRNYGYTF
TRBJ1-1 TRBV19 - - TGTGCCAGTAGAAGAGGAGGACGGGACACTGAAGCTTTCTTT CASRRGGRDTEAFF
TRBJ2-3 TRBV2 many TRBD1 TGTGCCAGCACGGGCACAGGGGGTTCAGATACGCAGTATTTT CASTGTGGSDTQYF
TRBJ2-7 TRBV12-3/TRBV12-4 many - TGTGCCAGCAGTTCGCTACAGGGGACTATCGAGCAGTACTTC CASSSLQGTIEQYF
TRBJ2-7 TRBV20-1 - - TGCAGTGCTAGAGATCTCGGGGAGTCCTACGAGCAGTACTTC CSARDLGESYEQYF
TRBJ2-7 TRBV2 many TRBD1 TGTGCCAGCAGTGAACCGGGACAGGGAGCCTACGAGCAGTACTTC CASSEPGQGAYEQYF
TRBJ2-4 TRBV12-3/TRBV12-4 many - TGTGCCAGCAGCCCCGGGGATCGGGGCATTCAGTACTTC CASSPGDRGIQYF
TRBJ2-2 TRBV29-1 few TRBD2 TGCAGCGCCCATCGGGCGGGAGTCGGGACCGGGGAGCTGTTTTTT CSAHRAGVGTGELFF
TRBJ1-2 TRBV18 many - TGTGCCAGCTCACCGAACCGGGACGGAACATATGGCTACACCTTC CASSPNRDGTYGYTF
TRBJ1-4 TRBV28 many - TGTGCCAGCAGTTGGACAGCCGATGAAAAACTGTTTTTT CASSWTADEKLFF
TRBJ2-1 TRBV6-2/TRBV6-3 many TRBD2 TGTGCCAGCAGTTCGGCGGGAGTCTCTGCCTACAATGAGCAGTTCTTC CASSSAGVSAYNEQFF
TRBJ2-3 TRBV18 many - TGTGCCAGCTCACCAAGTGGGCAGGGTGGAGATACGCAGTATTTT CASSPSGQGGDTQYF
TRBJ2-3 TRBV29-1 - TRBD2 TGCAGCGTGTCTAGCGGCAGGACAGATACGCAGTATTTT CSVSSGRTDTQYF
TRBJ2-7 TRBV20-1 many TRBD2 TGCAGTGCTAGGTACGCTAGCGGGAGGTCCCAGACCTACGAGCAGTACTTC CSARYASGRSQTYEQYF
TRBJ2-1 TRBV28 many TRBD2 TGTGCCAGCAGTTTCGCGGGGAGCGGGAGGTCCTACAATGAGCAGTTCTTC CASSFAGSGRSYNEQFF
TRBJ2-7 TRBV12-3/TRBV12-4 - - TGTGCCTGCGACTATGGCTCCTACGAGCAGTACTTC CACDYGSYEQYF
TRBJ2-7 TRBV10-3 few - TGTGCCATCAGTGGGGGACAAGCCCCCTCCTACGAGCAGTACTTC CAISGGQAPSYEQYF
TRBJ1-1 TRBV10-2 many - TGCGCCAGCACTGAACCGGACAAGAACACTGAAGCTTTCTTT CASTEPDKNTEAFF
TRBJ2-5 TRBV7-9 many TRBD2 TGTGCCAGCAGCCCACTAGCGGGAGGGTCGGAGACCCAGTACTTC CASSPLAGGSETQYF